Below, 24 T cell receptor beta chains from the same sample are listed, as sequenced in a study of neoadjuvant nivolumab and ipilimumab in lung cancer. TCRdb keeps only in-frame clones here, not all; method: immunoSEQ multiplex PCR. The table has under 50,000 clones, around 89% seen once; the top ten hold 3.7%. The starting material was blood, obtained before neoadjuvant nivolumab, alone or with ipilimumab. These receptors originate from an adult with non-small cell lung cancer. Some clones in this sample may be carry-over from other donors' samples.

This clone has just a few counts. V is TRBV5-1 and J is TRBJ2-1; D call uncertain. The V and J ends lost 4 bases and 9 bases respectively, with 8 bases between them. This CDR3 region has 11 residues. The germline gives CDR1 SGHRS, CDR2 YFSETQ. For the CDR3, the DNA is TGCGCCAGCAGCCGATCGGGTGAGCAGTTCTTC. This gives the protein CASSRSGEQFF.

This clone turned up a few times. The chain joins TRBV15 to TRBJ2-1, with D possibly matching TRBD2 (6 bases). The V gene's germline CDR1 is LNHNV and CDR2 YYDKDF (reference sequence). V lost 2 bases and J lost 7, with 18 bases in between. This CDR3 contains 16 residues. The CDR3 coding sequence is TGTGCCACCAGCAGAAGCCGGGACTCACGCCGAAATGAGCAGTTCTTC. This encodes CATSRSRDSRRNEQFF.

The chain employs TRBV15 and TRBJ1-2; the D is unclear. The CDR3 consists of 14 residues. V lost 0 bases and J lost 5, with 10 bases in between. Germline CDR1 LNHNV, CDR2 YYDKDF (reference sequence). The CDR3 spells CATSRDRVNYGYTF. The CDR3 nucleotides read TGTGCCACCAGCAGAGACCGCGTGAATTATGGCTACACCTTC. The full variable domain, with the rest looked up from reference TRBV15 and TRBJ1-2, is DAMVIQNPRYQVTQFGKPVTLSCSQTLNHNVMYWYQQKSSQAPKLLFHYYDKDFNNEADTPDNFQSRRPNTSFCFLDIRSPGLGDTAMYLCATSRDRVNYGYTFGSGTRLTVV.

The chain employs TRBV5-1 and TRBJ1-1; TRBD1 is a possible D gene (6 bases). Per germline, CDR1 SGHRS and CDR2 YFSETQ. V was clipped by 6 bases and J by 0 bases, with 15 bases between them. The CDR3 is made up of 15 amino acids. CDR3 residues: CASTTTGILNTEAFF. The CDR3 coding sequence is TGCGCCAGCACCACAACAGGGATTCTGAACACTGAAGCTTTCTTT.

The V call is TRBV25-1, the J call TRBJ1-1; D gene uncertain. Germline-derived CDR1 and CDR2 are MGHDK and SYGVNS. V lost 1 base, J lost 4 bases, and 7 bases lay in between. The CDR3 sequence is 13 residues long. The CDR3 protein is CASSEWGGTEAFF. Here the CDR3 DNA reads TGTGCCAGCAGTGAATGGGGTGGCACTGAAGCTTTCTTT.

The chain joins TRBV15 to TRBJ2-2; D perhaps matches TRBD1 (5 bases). This CDR3 comprises 15 residues. V shed 1 base and J shed 3 bases, with 9 bases lying between them. The germline CDR1 and CDR2 sequences are LNHNV and YYDKDF (reference sequence). This CDR3 reads CATSRARADTGELFF. In DNA, the CDR3 is TGTGCCACCAGCAGAGCCAGGGCTGACACCGGGGAGCTGTTTTTT.

This chain uses TRBV11-2 with TRBJ2-1, with D maybe TRBD2 (6 bases). Germline V CDR1 and CDR2: SGHAT, FQNNGV. This CDR3 region has 15 residues. V shed 8 bases and J shed 4 bases, with 18 bases lying between them. The chain's CDR3 is CASGLGLAYYNEQFF. The DNA for the CDR3 is TGTGCCAGCGGGCTGGGGCTAGCGTATTACAATGAGCAGTTCTTC.

The chain recombines TRBV6-6 with TRBJ1-2, with 9 nucleotides matching TRBD1. The ends lost 4 bases at V and 3 bases at J; junction bases unmatched: 3. CDR1 MNHNY and CDR2 SVGAGI come from the germline V gene (reference sequence). CDR3 length: 14 residues. CDR3 loop: CASSSRDRDYGYTF. CDR3 sequence (DNA): TGTGCCAGCAGTTCCCGGGACAGGGACTATGGCTACACCTTC.

J is TRBJ2-3 and V is TRBV7-2, with a weak D call TRBD2 (5 bases). Trimming stripped 5 bases from V and 7 bases from J, with 10 bases between. Germline loops: CDR1 SGHTA, CDR2 FQGNSA. There are 12 residues in the CDR3. This CDR3 reads CASSPTRNTQYF. The CDR3 nucleotides read TGTGCCAGCAGCCCAACTAGAAATACGCAGTATTTT. Supplemented by reference TRBV7-2 and TRBJ2-3, the full variable domain reads GAGVSQSPSNKVTEKGKDVELRCDPISGHTALYWYRQSLGQGLEFLIYFQGNSAPDKSGLPSDRFSAERTGGSVSTLTIQRTQQEDSAVYLCASSPTRNTQYFGPGTRLTVL.

This sequence joins TRBV5-1 and TRBJ2-3; D is unresolved. This CDR3 comprises 14 residues. Per the germline V gene, CDR1 is SGHRS and CDR2 is YFSETQ. V dropped 1 base and J dropped 0 bases, with 6 bases sitting between them. CDR3 coding DNA: TGCGCCAGCAGCTTGAGCGCTAGCACAGATACGCAGTATTTT. This codes for CASSLSASTDTQYF.

The V call is TRBV5-1, the J call TRBJ1-1; 8 positions match TRBD1. This CDR3 has 14 residues. Trimming cost V 4 bases and J 3 bases; bases outside gene matches: 5. Germline V CDR1 and CDR2: SGHRS, YFSETQ. The CDR3: CASSDSTGDTEAFF. CDR3 DNA sequence: TGCGCCAGCAGCGACTCGACAGGGGACACTGAAGCTTTCTTT.

The CDR3 loop reads CASSPDSSSYEQYF. The CDR3 bases are TGCGCCAGCAGCCCCGACTCGAGCTCCTACGAGCAGTACTTC. The chain recombines TRBV5-1 with TRBJ2-7; D uncertain. Per the germline V gene, CDR1 is SGHRS and CDR2 is YFSETQ. The ends were cut back, 4 bases at V and 0 bases at J, with 11 bases in the middle. The length of the CDR3 is 14 residues.

The gene calls are TRBV25-1 and TRBJ2-2; D is perhaps TRBD1 (6 bases). V lost 4 bases, J lost 0 bases, and 12 bases lay in between. Germline V gene sequence: CDR1 MGHDK, CDR2 SYGVNS. There are 16 residues in the CDR3. CDR3 bases: TGTGCCAGCAGTGCCGCCGGGACAACGAACACCGGGGAGCTGTTTTTT. It is translated as CASSAAGTTNTGELFF.

This sequence joins TRBV27 and TRBJ2-7; 7 positions agree with TRBD2. Losses at the gene ends were 1 base for V and 2 bases for J; bases not matched to a gene: 5. This CDR3 spans 15 amino acids. CDR1 is MNHEY and CDR2 is SMNVEV in the germline V gene (reference sequence). For the CDR3, the DNA is TGTGCCAGCAGTTTATTGGCTAGCGGAGCCTACGAGCAGTACTTC. Encoded protein: CASSLLASGAYEQYF.

The gene calls are TRBV7-8 and TRBJ1-1, with unresolved D. The CDR3 contains 13 residues. Germline V gene sequence: CDR1 SGHVS, CDR2 FQNEAQ. Trimming pared 5 bases from V and 12 bases from J, leaving 19 bases between. In DNA, the CDR3 is TGTGCCAGCAGCACCCGTAATTTGGGTAGCCCTTTCTTT. Translation gives CASSTRNLGSPFF.

The chain couples TRBV5-1 to TRBJ1-1; D is unresolved. Trimming left V 4 bases short and J 0 bases short, with 13 bases between. The length of the CDR3 is 15 residues. Germline V CDR1 and CDR2: SGHRS, YFSETQ. The CDR3 nucleotides read TGCGCCAGCAGCCCGAGGACTTTCATGAACACTGAAGCTTTCTTT. It codes for CASSPRTFMNTEAFF.

V gene TRBV6-6 combines with J gene TRBJ2-2; 8 nucleotides align to TRBD1. With 11 bases clipped from V and 3 bases from J, the junction kept 8 bases outside the gene matches. CDR1 and CDR2 from the germline V gene are MNHNY and SVGAGI (reference sequence). There are 14 residues in the CDR3. CDR3 DNA sequence: TGTGCCGGGCGCGGACAGGGAGACACCGGGGAGCTGTTTTTT. It yields the protein CAGRGQGDTGELFF.

V and J are TRBV7-9 and TRBJ2-7, with 7 bases fitting TRBD1. This CDR3 has 13 residues. J gave up 3 bases and V 7 bases, and 6 bases lay outside the gene matches. CDR1 and CDR2 (germline): SEHNR, FQNEAQ (reference sequence). The CDR3 reads CASTFRDSYEQYF. The DNA for the CDR3 is TGTGCCAGCACCTTCCGGGACAGCTACGAGCAGTACTTC.

The J gene is TRBJ2-7, the V gene TRBV11-3, with TRBD1 matching over 8 bases. This CDR3 comprises 15 residues. The V gene end was trimmed by 1 base and the J gene end by 1 base; junction bases not matched to a gene: 3. Per germline, CDR1 SGHNT and CDR2 YENEEA. CDR3 region: CASSLGQGLSYEQYF. For the CDR3, the DNA is TGTGCCAGCAGCTTAGGACAGGGGTTATCCTACGAGCAGTACTTC.

The J gene is TRBJ2-3, the V gene TRBV30, with TRBD2 as a possible D gene (5 bases). CDR3 length: 14 residues. Trimming stripped 3 bases from V and 0 bases from J, with 10 bases between. In germline, CDR1 is GTSNPN, CDR2 SVGIG (reference sequence). CDR3 in DNA: TGTGCCTGGAGGCGGGTGACTAGCACAGATACGCAGTATTTT. Protein product: CAWRRVTSTDTQYF.

This clone came up a few times. The chain couples TRBV7-9 to TRBJ2-2; 7 nucleotides align to TRBD2. Germline lookup yields CDR1 SEHNR and CDR2 FQNEAQ (reference sequence). The CDR3 length is 16 residues. J lost 1 base, V lost 5 bases, and 7 bases had no gene match. The CDR3 DNA reads as TGTGCCAGCAGCGACGGGGGGAGGGTGAACACCGGGGAGCTGTTTTTT. Amino acid sequence: CASSDGGRVNTGELFF. Filled out from reference TRBV7-9 and TRBJ2-2, the complete variable domain reads DTGVSQNPRHKITKRGQNVTFRCDPISEHNRLYWYRQTLGQGPEFLTYFQNEAQLEKSRLLSDRFSAERPKGSFSTLEIQRTEQGDSAMYLCASSDGGRVNTGELFFGEGSRLTVL.

The chain recombines TRBV27 with TRBJ2-2; D not resolved. Germline assignment: CDR1 MNHEY and CDR2 SMNVEV (reference sequence). This CDR3 has 13 amino acids. V gave up 5 bases and J gave up 4 bases, with 8 bases separating them. The CDR3 DNA is TGTGCCAGCAGTCGATCGATCACCGGGGAGCTGTTTTTT. Protein: CASSRSITGELFF.

The chain carries TRBV10-3 and TRBJ2-2; D uncertain. The ends were cut back, 10 bases at V and 1 base at J, with 13 bases in the middle. The germline V gene encodes CDR1 ENHRY and CDR2 SYGVKD. This CDR3 has 14 amino acids. The CDR3 DNA sequence: TGTGCCACCAAGGAAGGCGGGAACACCGGGGAGCTGTTTTTT. It codes for CATKEGGNTGELFF.

This chain connects TRBV7-2 to TRBJ1-1, with a tentative D call TRBD1 (5 bases). The germline CDR1 and CDR2 sequences are SGHTA and FQGNSA. The CDR3 is 14 residues long. Trimming removed 6 bases at V and 1 base at J, with 12 bases between. The CDR3 loop is CASSPARGNTEAFF. The DNA of the CDR3 is TGTGCCAGCAGTCCGGCGAGGGGGAACACTGAAGCTTTCTTT.